Listed below are T cell receptor beta chains from one sample, sequenced in a study of T cells in tuberculosis. Sequencing used immunoSEQ multiplex PCR; TCRdb keeps in-frame clones, though not all of them. The data contain some 31,000 clones, under 95% of them seen just once; the ten biggest clones take up less than 2.5%. This sample comprised PBMCs, obtained at tuberculosis diagnosis. The receptors were sampled from an adult with tuberculosis. The CDR3 runs from the conserved cysteine through the conserved F or W. A D gene is named only where the DNA matches it firmly. Only some rows state a clone size, as once, few, many or a class for expanded clones.

D,J,V,size,CDR3,DNA
TRBD1,TRBJ1-4,TRBV6-5,-,CASSVSGGASEKLFF,TGTGCCAGCAGTGTATCAGGGGGCGCCTCGGAAAAACTGTTTTTT
TRBD2,TRBJ2-1,TRBV4-1,once,CASSQSPTSGVVNEQFF,TGCGCCAGCAGCCAGTCCCCGACTAGCGGGGTTGTTAATGAGCAGTTCTTC
-,TRBJ1-3,TRBV25-1,-,CASRGSWNTIYF,TGTGCCAGTCGCGGGTCGTGGAACACCATATATTTT
TRBD1,TRBJ1-2,TRBV6-5,-,CASSYLDRDGYTF,TGTGCCAGCAGTTACTTGGACAGGGACGGCTACACCTTC
-,TRBJ2-2,TRBV29-1,once,CSAQDTTNTGELFF,TGCAGCGCTCAGGACACAACGAACACCGGGGAGCTGTTTTTT
TRBD1,TRBJ2-1,TRBV11-3,-,CASSTRDSSYNEQFF,TGTGCCAGCAGCACACGGGACAGCTCCTACAATGAGCAGTTCTTC
-,TRBJ2-3,TRBV6-6,-,CASLRGSGTDTQYF,TGTGCCAGCCTTCGGGGTTCGGGCACAGATACGCAGTATTTT
-,TRBJ2-1,TRBV11-2,-,CASSSPGRGTYNEQFF,TGTGCCAGCAGCTCCCCCGGACGGGGGACCTACAATGAGCAGTTCTTC
TRBD1,TRBJ2-2,TRBV6-1,-,CASGGQVNTGELFF,TGTGCCAGCGGGGGACAGGTAAACACCGGGGAGCTGTTTTTT
TRBD1,TRBJ2-7,TRBV6-1,-,CASSGGTASSYEQYF,TGTGCCAGCAGTGGTGGGACAGCTAGCTCCTACGAGCAGTACTTC
-,TRBJ1-1,TRBV15,-,CATSRARIQGPTEAFF,TGTGCCACCAGCAGGGCTAGGATCCAGGGGCCCACTGAAGCTTTCTTT
TRBD2,TRBJ2-3,TRBV15,-,CATSGTRGGYTQYF,TGTGCCACCAGCGGGACTAGAGGGGGGTATACGCAGTATTTT
TRBD2,TRBJ2-2,TRBV2,few,CASSGPGGTNTGELFF,TGTGCCAGCAGTGGGCCGGGGGGGACGAACACCGGGGAGCTGTTTTTT
-,TRBJ1-6,TRBV5-1,-,CASSLAQGNSPLHF,TGCGCCAGCAGCTTGGCCCAGGGAAATTCACCCCTCCACTTT
-,TRBJ1-6,TRBV21-1,few,CASSKARSLYNSPLHF,TGTGCCAGCAGCAAAGCGCGGAGTCTGTATAATTCACCCCTCCACTTT
-,TRBJ2-2,TRBV6-4,few,CASSGALDTGELFF,TGTGCCAGCAGTGGGGCCTTGGACACCGGGGAGCTGTTTTTT
-,TRBJ1-5,TRBV6-1,-,CASRAGGAPHQPQHF,TGTGCCAGCAGGGCCGGGGGGGCGCCCCATCAGCCCCAGCATTTT